Presented here are 29 T cell receptor beta chains from one specimen sequenced in a study of blood T cell repertoires in COVID-19. TCRdb's copy holds only in-frame clones and misses some; the assay was immunoSEQ multiplex PCR. This table holds 150,000 to 200,000 clones, 70% to 90% found once. Sequences were obtained from peripheral blood. Source of these receptors: a man aged 55 to 70 with active or convalescent COVID-19.

The V gene is TRBV5-1, the J gene TRBJ2-5; possibly TRBD1 for D (5 bases). Germline loops: CDR1 SGHRS, CDR2 YFSETQ. The CDR3 contains 15 residues. Trimming pared 4 bases from V and 2 bases from J, leaving 15 bases between. The CDR3 loop reads CASSDTLGVQETQYF. In DNA form, the CDR3 reads TGCGCCAGCAGCGACACCTTAGGGGTTCAAGAGACCCAGTACTTC.

V and J are TRBV5-8 and TRBJ2-5; 7 bases are a match to TRBD2. V shed 4 bases and J 7 bases; nucleotides not matched to a gene: 19. The CDR3 is 17 amino acids. Germline V CDR1 and CDR2: SGHTS, YDEGEE. In DNA form, the CDR3 reads TGTGCCAGCAGCACCCATCGGGGTGGGGGGGTATTTGGGACCCAGTACTTC. Residues: CASSTHRGGGVFGTQYF. Complete variable domain (other parts from reference TRBV5-8 and TRBJ2-5): EAGVTQSPTHLIKTRGQQATLRCSPISGHTSVYWYQQALGLGLQFLLWYDEGEERNRGNFPPRFSGRQFPNYSSELNVNALELEDSALYLCASSTHRGGGVFGTQYFGPGTRLLVL.

As DNA, the CDR3 is TGTGCCAGCAGCCTTAGCCGGGACTACTTCAATGAGCAGTTCTTC. Protein sequence: CASSLSRDYFNEQFF. The chain has TRBV7-8 and TRBJ2-1; 7 positions match TRBD2. The CDR3 is 15 amino acids. CDR1 SGHVS and CDR2 FQNEAQ come from the germline V gene. V was pared by 5 bases and J by 6 bases, with 10 bases of the junction left unmatched.

The chain has TRBV18 and TRBJ1-2; D call uncertain. This CDR3 has 14 residues. V was pared by 3 bases and J by 7 bases, with 15 bases between. From germline, CDR1 is KGHSH and CDR2 LQKENI. This CDR3 is CASSPSGGEGGYTF. The CDR3 DNA sequence: TGTGCCAGCTCACCGAGTGGAGGAGAGGGTGGCTACACCTTC.

The rearrangement joins TRBV19 to TRBJ1-6; weak D call: TRBD1 (5 bases). Germline lookup yields CDR1 LNHDA and CDR2 SQIVND (reference sequence). V was pared by 3 bases and J by 11 bases, with 11 bases between. This CDR3 spans 13 amino acids. Here the CDR3 reads CASSILGEAPLHF. CDR3 sequence (DNA): TGTGCCAGTAGTATTTTGGGGGAGGCACCCCTCCACTTT.

V usage is TRBV4-1 and J usage is TRBJ2-5; 7 bases agree with TRBD1. V gave up 1 base and J gave up 7 bases; unmatched junction bases: 9. The CDR3 covers 15 residues. Germline values: CDR1 MGHRA, CDR2 YSYEKL. For the CDR3, the DNA is TGCGCCAGCAGCCAAGGCGTAGGGGGCGCGGGGACCCAGTACTTC. It specifies CASSQGVGGAGTQYF.

The rearrangement links TRBV9 to TRBJ1-2; perhaps TRBD1 as D (5 bases). V was trimmed by 0 bases and J by 4 bases, leaving 13 bases between them. CDR3 length equals 15 residues. Germline-derived CDR1 and CDR2 are SGDLS and YYNGEE. The chain's CDR3 is CASSVEDATVYGYTF. For the CDR3, the DNA is TGTGCCAGCAGCGTAGAGGACGCGACAGTCTATGGCTACACCTTC.

This chain links TRBV11-2 with TRBJ1-5; D is unclear. The CDR3 totals 15 residues. Trimming removed 2 bases at V and 0 bases at J, with 8 bases between. Germline assignment: CDR1 SGHAT and CDR2 FQNNGV. The CDR3 coding sequence is TGTGCCAGCAGCTTAAGTAGCGTTAGCAATCAGCCCCAGCATTTT. Translation: CASSLSSVSNQPQHF.

This clone was observed a handful of times. The V and J genes are TRBV6-5 and TRBJ1-1; D remains unclear. Trimming pared 7 bases from V and 5 bases from J, leaving 14 bases between. CDR3 length equals 13 residues. The germline V gene has CDR1 MNHEY and CDR2 SVGAGI. The CDR3 spells CASTEPPGTEAFF. The CDR3 coding sequence is TGTGCCAGCACCGAACCCCCGGGAACTGAAGCTTTCTTT.

The chain is built from TRBV23-1 and TRBJ1-1, with D possibly TRBD1 on 6 matching bases. TRBV23-1 is an open reading frame, and its role is uncertain. There are 17 residues in the CDR3. The ends were cut back, 0 bases at V and 0 bases at J, with 14 bases in the middle. The CDR3 DNA sequence: TGCGCCAGCAGTCAATCTCAGGGGCGGGGGGTGAACACTGAAGCTTTCTTT. This translates into CASSQSQGRGVNTEAFF.

CDR3 in amino acids: CASSEGQGETGYTF. The CDR3 DNA reads as TGTGCCAGCAGCGAGGGACAGGGGGAAACCGGCTACACCTTC. This chain joins TRBV2 and TRBJ1-2, with 11 nucleotides matching TRBD1. Unmatched junction bases numbered 8, after V lost 6 bases and J lost 8 bases. The CDR3 runs to 14 residues. Germline V gene data show CDR1 as SNHLY and CDR2 as FYNNEI.

The chain is built from TRBV11-2 and TRBJ1-2, with TRBD1 matching 8 bases. Germline V CDR1 and CDR2: SGHAT, FQNNGV. This CDR3 is built from 15 residues. The ends lost 1 base at V and 5 bases at J; junction bases unmatched: 6. CDR3 sequence: CASSLGTGQSYGYTF. In DNA form, the CDR3 reads TGTGCCAGCAGCTTAGGGACAGGGCAATCTTATGGCTACACCTTC. Using reference TRBV11-2 and TRBJ1-2 for the parts outside the CDR3, the full variable domain is EAGVAQSPRYKIIEKRQSVAFWCNPISGHATLYWYQQILGQGPKLLIQFQNNGVVDDSQLPKDRFSAERLKGVDSTLKIQPAKLEDSAVYLCASSLGTGQSYGYTFGSGTRLTVV.

This clone was observed a few times. The chain combines TRBV10-1 with TRBJ1-4; 12 positions agree with TRBD1. Germline values: CDR1 WNHNN, CDR2 SYGVQD (reference sequence). The CDR3 totals 18 residues. Trimming at V came to 8 bases and at J to 6 bases, leaving 16 bases not matched to a gene. The DNA for the CDR3 is TGCGCCAGCTCCGCGGAGGGACAGGGGGCCTTGGATCATGAAAAACTGTTTTTT. Protein: CASSAEGQGALDHEKLFF.

The J gene is TRBJ2-3, the V gene TRBV11-2, with 11 bases matching TRBD2. Germline V gives CDR1 SGHAT, CDR2 FQNNGV. V lost 5 bases and J lost 5; bases outside the gene matches: 9. The CDR3 totals 16 residues. The CDR3 nucleotides are TGTGCCAGCAGCCATTCCTTTCTAGCGGGGGGAGATACGCAGTATTTT. It yields the protein CASSHSFLAGGDTQYF.

This chain links TRBV6-5 with TRBJ2-3, with TRBD2 as a possible D gene (6 bases). Trimming stripped 11 bases from V and 1 base from J, with 10 bases between. The CDR3 is 12 residues long. Germline V lookup: CDR1 MNHEY, CDR2 SVGAGI. This chain's CDR3 is CAAPGGTDTQYF. Written as DNA, the CDR3 is TGTGCCGCACCGGGGGGCACAGATACGCAGTATTTT.

This clone was seen a handful of times. The rearrangement joins TRBV6-4 to TRBJ1-6, with D possibly TRBD1 on 5 matching bases. CDR3 length: 16 amino acids. Per germline, CDR1 MRHNA and CDR2 SNTAGT. V gave up 7 bases and J gave up 8 bases, with 21 bases separating them. The chain's CDR3 is CASTLGKGFKDSPLHF. CDR3 nucleotides: TGTGCCAGCACCCTAGGAAAGGGGTTTAAGGATTCACCCCTCCACTTT.

In this sample, this clone turned up a few times. Other DNA sequences from this sample encode an identical CDR3 as well. The chain joins TRBV2 to TRBJ2-7; tentative D call: TRBD1 (6 bases). Deletions cut 8 bases from V and 0 bases from J, with 8 bases between. CDR1 SNHLY and CDR2 FYNNEI come from the germline V gene. The CDR3 is 12 residues long. The CDR3 protein is CASGGSSYEQYF. The CDR3, as DNA: TGTGCCAGCGGGGGCTCCTCCTACGAGCAGTACTTC.

This rearrangement joins TRBV18 to TRBJ1-2; D is uncertain. This CDR3 is built from 13 residues. V was trimmed by 2 bases and J by 3 bases, leaving 7 bases between them. Germline V gives CDR1 KGHSH, CDR2 LQKENI. CDR3 residues: CASSPSEDYGYTF. The CDR3 DNA reads TGTGCCAGCTCACCATCGGAGGACTATGGCTACACCTTC.

J is TRBJ2-3 and V is TRBV2; TRBD2 matches 8 bases. V shed 7 bases, J shed 6 bases, and the junction held 9 bases outside the gene matches. CDR1 is SNHLY, CDR2 FYNNEI, per germline. CDR3 length: 14 residues. The CDR3 spells CASIGGGSTDTQYF. The CDR3 coding sequence is TGTGCCAGCATTGGCGGGGGGTCGACCGATACGCAGTATTTT.

The rearrangement joins TRBV7-3 to TRBJ2-2, with TRBD2 as a possible D gene (6 bases). The CDR3 runs 17 residues. Germline V gene sequence: CDR1 SGHTA, CDR2 FQGTGA. Deletions cut 0 bases from V and 2 bases from J, with 13 bases between. CDR3 protein: CASSLTGGGLNTGELFF. DNA for the CDR3: TGTGCCAGCAGCTTAACGGGTGGGGGACTTAACACCGGGGAGCTGTTTTTT.

This rearrangement joins TRBV4-1 to TRBJ1-2; 7 bases fit TRBD1. This CDR3 spans 14 amino acids. J gave up 8 bases and V 3 bases, and 9 bases lay outside the gene matches. Looked up from germline, CDR1 is MGHRA and CDR2 is YSYEKL. The CDR3 DNA reads as TGCGCCAGCAGCCACAGACAGGGCGGTAAGGGCTACACCTTC. Translated, it gives CASSHRQGGKGYTF.

The rearrangement uses TRBV4-1 and TRBJ2-7; TRBD1 matches 10 bases. The V and J ends lost 0 bases and 6 bases, in that order; junction bases with no gene match: 23. Germline CDR1 and CDR2: MGHRA and YSYEKL. This CDR3 is 21 amino acids long. CDR3: CASSQDPSDRGRGLPRGEQYF. CDR3 bases: TGCGCCAGCAGCCAAGACCCATCGGACAGGGGGAGGGGACTCCCAAGGGGCGAGCAGTACTTC.

The rearrangement uses TRBV9 and TRBJ1-4, with a possible D match to TRBD1 (5 bases). There are 15 residues in the CDR3. V shed 0 bases and J shed 0 bases, with 6 bases lying between them. Germline lookup yields CDR1 SGDLS and CDR2 YYNGEE. The CDR3 is CASSVEGTTNEKLFF. CDR3 bases: TGTGCCAGCAGCGTAGAGGGGACAACTAATGAAAAACTGTTTTTT. Complete variable domain (other parts from reference TRBV9 and TRBJ1-4): DSGVTQTPKHLITATGQRVTLRCSPRSGDLSVYWYQQSLDQGLQFLIQYYNGEERAKGNILERFSAQQFPDLHSELNLSSLELGDSALYFCASSVEGTTNEKLFFGSGTQLSVL.

This sequence joins TRBV6-1 and TRBJ2-1; 8 bases fit TRBD2. Germline V CDR1 and CDR2: MNHNS, SASEGT. V lost 2 bases and J lost 10; bases outside the gene matches: 4. This CDR3 spans 13 amino acids. This chain's CDR3 is CASSELSGGEQFF. CDR3 nucleotide sequence: TGTGCCAGCAGTGAATTAAGCGGGGGAGAGCAGTTCTTC.

The V call is TRBV2, the J call TRBJ1-3; TRBD1 matches 9 bases. The CDR3 covers 15 residues. The germline gives CDR1 SNHLY, CDR2 FYNNEI. Unmatched junction bases numbered 8, after V lost 8 bases and J lost 3 bases. CDR3 sequence (DNA): TGTGCCAGCGGGGGCACAGGGGGCTATGGAAACACCATATATTTT. The encoded protein is CASGGTGGYGNTIYF.

J is TRBJ1-5 and V is TRBV19, with D possibly TRBD1 on 6 matching bases. Per germline, CDR1 LNHDA and CDR2 SQIVND (reference sequence). The CDR3 is 14 amino acids. The V end was cut by 10 bases, the J end by 2 bases, with 15 bases between. The CDR3 loop reads CATKGGQGNQPQHF. CDR3 bases: TGTGCCACCAAGGGGGGGCAGGGCAATCAGCCCCAGCATTTT.

This chain uses TRBV10-3 with TRBJ2-1; D might be TRBD2 (6 bases). Germline loops: CDR1 ENHRY, CDR2 SYGVKD. The CDR3 spans 22 residues. V was shortened by 2 bases and J by 0 bases, with 29 bases between the two germline ends. DNA of the CDR3: TGTGCCATCAGTGAGGCCCCTCCTCCAGGGACTCCGTGGACCAGCTCCTACAATGAGCAGTTCTTC. Residues: CAISEAPPPGTPWTSSYNEQFF.

This clone came up once. V gene TRBV5-1 combines with J gene TRBJ2-3; D is uncertain. Germline V gives CDR1 SGHRS, CDR2 YFSETQ. The germline V and J ends were trimmed by 7 bases and 6 bases, with 18 bases remaining between them. The CDR3 has 14 amino acids. CDR3: CASQDRNPADTQYF. CDR3 coding DNA: TGCGCCAGCCAGGATAGAAACCCGGCGGATACGCAGTATTTT.

V is TRBV7-8 and J is TRBJ1-1; unclear D gene. The CDR3 runs 14 residues. Germline values: CDR1 SGHVS, CDR2 FQNEAQ. Trimming cost V 5 bases and J 3 bases, with 13 bases left between them. The CDR3 here is CASSQVRRDTEAFF. The CDR3 coding sequence is TGTGCCAGCAGCCAAGTCAGGCGAGACACTGAAGCTTTCTTT.